This T cell receptor (beta chain) was retrieved from a study of cytomegalovirus exposure and HLA in healthy donors (TCRdb year 2017). Regarding the study in general: An earlier analysis of roughly 500 of the donors reported over 250 Gb of sequence data and 117 million unique TCR beta sequences obtained from some 200 million T cells. An early release that covered approximately 600 HLA-typed donors contained approximately 290 gigabases of sequencing data and some 87 million unique TCR sequences. Of the 398 genotyped donors, approximately 82% fell in the genetic ancestry cluster associated with self-reported Caucasian donors. The study aimed to test whether cataloging public T cell receptors could reveal signatures of past pathogen exposure. Using immunosequencing, the study profiled T cell repertoires from 500 to 800 subjects and related those repertoires to cytomegalovirus serostatus. Along with the roughly 700-subject first cohort, a separate validation cohort of around 120 different subjects was used. High-throughput TCR immunosequencing, statistical association of individual TCRs with disease status, and machine learning were combined to predict cytomegalovirus infection status. In a later analysis, previously published TCR beta repertoires from 666 donors were re-analyzed and high-resolution HLA genotyping was added so that TCR occurrence patterns could be studied. Rather than using new phenotypic data, the later analysis identified candidate immune exposures from TCR beta sequences and from how often those sequences occurred across donors. An earlier analysis of approximately 580 of the donors used high-throughput TCR beta sequencing to judge whether each TCR beta V gene segment behaved as functional or pseudogenic. Alongside the repertoire data, information on donor age, sex, ethnicity and CMV serostatus was compiled. In a later genetic analysis, genome-wide SNP genotypes for about 55% of the roughly 700 donors were used, and that subset was treated as a discovery cohort. All discovery cohort repertoires had been generated using a single sequencing platform. HLA typing covered class I and class II loci at four-digit resolution. The number of donors typed differed by locus, with 629-630 for A, B, C, DRB1 and DQB1, around 560 for DQA1, about 610 for DPA1, and some 440 for DPB1. Roughly 5 DR-DQ haplotypes were handled as single units for association and clustering, since linkage in the cohort was strong. Among over 350 genotyped donors of the cohort, an average of approximately 240,000 unique TCR beta nucleotide sequences were sequenced per donor, 15% to 20% of them non-productive. Study-level results and caveats: Strong co-occurrence of HLA alleles, especially DR and DQ, made assigning TCR associations to individual alleles difficult. Broadly in line with IMGT annotations, most TCR beta V segments showed up in productive rearrangements about 87% or about 30% of the time in an earlier analysis of 450 to 600 of the donors. The presence/absence analyses assumed that sequencing depth was roughly uniform across donors, and that assumption may not be true. A further reported finding was that TCR beta sequences accurately predicted the HLA-A and HLA-B alleles for most subjects in the first cohort. Because counts were too low, roughly 16 rarely observed V segments, including chromosome 9 orphons, were excluded from the earlier analysis of 587 of the donors. A later genetic analysis associated a missense DCLRE1C variant with V-gene and J-gene trimming of TCR beta chains, and an independent cohort replicated the association. Because some donors lacked HLA typing at each locus, the association tests relied only on the typed subset. Because the 87-base-pair reads could not distinguish some IMGT-functional V segments, including TRBV6-2 and TRBV6-3, those segments were excluded. At a false discovery rate of 0.05, a later analysis linked approximately 18,000 TCR beta sequences to specific HLA alleles. The cohort was sequenced for TCR beta chains only, and without alpha or paired-chain data the features that could be detected were limited. A later analysis found that most CMV-associated TCR beta chains appeared HLA-restricted, with HLA associations seemingly driven largely by CMV exposure. Across donors, most TCR sequences were observed very rarely, whereas some public TCRs were present in many individuals. According to the authors, the approach could potentially be generalized to other disease states and immunological phenotypes. In both the original and validation cohorts, the classifier was reported to diagnose cytomegalovirus status with high specificity and sensitivity. According to a later analysis, TCR association rates differed among HLA loci, with DRB1 alleles showing the most associated TCRs and HLA-C alleles showing the fewest. In a later analysis, several top co-occurrence clusters were reported to appear linked to parvovirus B19, influenza, CMV and Epstein-Barr virus. A total of 150 or so TCR beta chains were listed by the study as associated with cytomegalovirus. The sequencing pipeline was judged likely to have produced a cluster of highly shared sequence variants as a technical artifact. In a later genetic analysis, fewer N-insertions in productive TCRs were reported among donors in an Asian-associated ancestry cluster than the roughly 710-donor mean. In vitro tests confirmed that a few of the cytomegalovirus-associated TCR beta chains recognize cytomegalovirus antigens. Linkage disequilibrium might explain the correlated functional status among segregating V segments, but an unknown experimental factor could not be excluded. In a later analysis, HLA-associated TCR beta chains showed more clonal expansion and lower generation probabilities than non-associated chains that were equally common. Immune exposure information for the cohort was limited to CMV serostatus.

In total, fewer than 750 healthy bone marrow donors made up the cohort. Cohort members were all nominally healthy when sampled, although unrecorded immune exposures were likely present. The donor was CMV seropositive and was included in the group of 250 to 300 seropositive cohort members. Each donor provided a peripheral blood sample, and peripheral blood mononuclear cells were used for TCR beta sequencing. The Qiagen DNeasy Blood Extraction Kit was used to extract genomic DNA from the blood cell samples. Worth noting for this clone: Its target antigen remains unknown. No much larger clonotype is one base removed from it; base qualities were not supplied.

The germline V gene (reference sequence) sets CDR1 to LNHDA and CDR2 to SQIVND. The CDR3 goes from the cysteine to the phenylalanine over 14 residues. The read is trimmed to its CDR3 DNA, 42 bases read in frame from base 1. The V end loses 7 bases and the J end loses 8 bases, and a stretch of 17 bases separates them. Preparation of the library involved the immunoSEQ multiplex PCR assay. The multiplex PCR relied on a mix of 60 forward primers for TCR Vbeta segments and 13 reverse primers for TCR Jbeta segments. Amplification of the CDR3 region of rearranged TCR beta genes was performed with a multiplex PCR assay on genomic DNA. On the Illumina HiSeq System, the amplified TCR beta libraries were sequenced as 87-base-pair reads. As for the original processing: Across the roughly 600 repertoires, a later analysis counted about 81 million unique TCR beta chains, about 10 million of which were shared by at least two donors. To remove PCR and sequencing errors, raw reads were error-corrected and collapsed into unique sequences using a nearest-neighbor algorithm that merged closely related sequences. Alignment of CDR3 sequences to IMGT reference sequences was used to assign V, D and J gene segments. For a sequence to be retained, a match of at least six nucleotides to both a V gene segment and a J gene segment was required. Rearrangements were called productive when the CDR3 lacked stop codons and stayed in frame with V and J; all others were non-productive. Following IMGT convention, CDR3 was defined as the stretch from the second conserved V-encoded cysteine up to the conserved J-encoded phenylalanine. In an earlier analysis of 550 to 650 of the donors, sequences lacking an unambiguous match to a single V gene segment were excluded. An earlier analysis of approximately 590 of the donors classified V segments as functional when productive rearrangements were above 56.7% and as segregating when the standard deviation between donors was above 5%. A statistical classification framework was developed to diagnose cytomegalovirus status using the catalog of TCR beta chain sequences. In a later analysis, TCR nucleotide sequences were compared against IMGT/GENE-DB human TR gene sequences so that V and J genes could be assigned. A later analysis assigned CDR3 sequences and most-parsimonious VDJ recombination scenarios with the TCRdist pipeline. In a later analysis, each TCR beta chain was defined by its CDR3 amino acid sequence together with its V-gene family, and reads lacking a unique V-gene family were excluded. To address suspected cross-contamination and a sequencing artifact, a later analysis removed some 620 highly shared, low-generation-probability nucleotide sequences. In a later analysis, a clonal expansion index was calculated for each public chain from normalized within-repertoire ranks of inferred template counts. In a later analysis, generation probabilities were computed using a VDJ recombination model fitted to out-of-frame rearrangements, and the results were checked against IGoR. A later analysis scored TCR-TCR, TCR-HLA and TCR-CMV co-occurrence with hypergeometric tests, applying a repertoire-size bias correction to TCR pairs. A later analysis estimated false discovery rates by permuting HLA or CMV assignments 20 times. In a later analysis, co-occurring TCRs were grouped using DBSCAN, and TCRdist sequence similarity was added for clustering within HLA-allele-positive subsets. Co-occurrence clustering excluded repertoires with fewer than 30,000 or more than 120,000 public chains, plus five with anomalous nucleotide sharing. This is the immuneACCESS table as TCRdb keeps it, with only in-frame sequences that have V and J called. A part of the clones is gone; compared with another copy, unresolved V genes explain less than half, and the rest is unexplained. V, J and clone size are those of that table, while D and trimming were read from the DNA. The sample table shows 150,000 to 200,000 clones, and roughly 82% are seen once. The top ten clonotypes cover approximately 1.2% of the sample.

Recombination linked TRBV19 to TRBJ1-4; a weak D assignment points to TRBD1 (5 bases agree). Source material: PBMCs. The clonotype originates from a girl between 2 and 10 years old in good health and CMV-seropositive. The DNA sequence reads TGTGCCAGTATCCAGGGAGGCTCGGGGGAAAAACTGTTTTTT. Translated, it gives CASIQGGSGEKLFF.